This T cell receptor (beta chain) was captured by sequencing in a study of molecular identifiers for immune sequencing clone quantification. Bulk TCR library preparation followed previously described methods with listed TCR primers. One entry per CDR3 protein results from TCRdb running MiXCR on the PCR reads. The repertoire holds around 470,000 distinct CDR3 sequences, about 26% seen once, with about 0.75% in the top ten. This clonotype was detected a few times. CDR1 MNHEY and CDR2 SMNVEV come from the germline V gene (reference sequence). The trim removed 6 bases at V and 4 bases at J, leaving 8 bases unmatched. CDR3 length equals 15 residues.

Sequencing was performed on naive CD8+ T cells from blood, with Jurkat cell RNA spiked in. The subset was: FACS-sorted CD8+CD4-CCR7+CD45RA+ naive T cells. The J gene is TRBJ2-3, the V gene TRBV27; 9 nucleotides match TRBD2. The TCR sequence derives from a human donor in good health. Some libraries in this study had Jurkat cell RNA spiked in. This CDR3 reads CASSPMRGGADTQYF. For the CDR3, the DNA is TGTGCCAGCAGCCCCATGCGGGGGGGCGCAGATACGCAGTATTTT.